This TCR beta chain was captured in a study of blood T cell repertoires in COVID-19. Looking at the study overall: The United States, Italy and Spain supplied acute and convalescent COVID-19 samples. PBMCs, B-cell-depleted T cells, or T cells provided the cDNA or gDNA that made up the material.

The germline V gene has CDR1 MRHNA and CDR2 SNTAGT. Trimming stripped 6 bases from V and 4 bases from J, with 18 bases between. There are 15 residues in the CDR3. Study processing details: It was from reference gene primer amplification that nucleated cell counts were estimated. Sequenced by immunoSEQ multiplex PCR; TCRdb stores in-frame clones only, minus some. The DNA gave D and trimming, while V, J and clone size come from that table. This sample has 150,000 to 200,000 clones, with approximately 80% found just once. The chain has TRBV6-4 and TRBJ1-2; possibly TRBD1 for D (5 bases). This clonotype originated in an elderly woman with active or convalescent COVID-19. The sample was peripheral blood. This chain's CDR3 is CASSLNGAAGYGYTF. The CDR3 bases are TGTGCCAGCAGCCTTAACGGGGCAGCGGGCTATGGCTACACCTTC.